A selection of T cell receptor beta chains follows, all from one sample in a study of spatial heterogeneity in lung cancer. TCRdb re-called the 5' RACE reads through MiXCR, storing one row per CDR3 protein. Of 2,000 to 2,500 distinct CDR3 sequences detected, roughly 6.4% appear once; the ten largest clones hold approximately 12%. Here the sequenced sample was normal lung tissue next to the tumor, taken at surgery. These receptor sequences come from a male donor with early-stage non-small cell lung cancer. Each CDR3 is given with its conserved first and last residue. The order of the fields is J gene, V gene, D gene, clone size, CDR3 DNA, CDR3 protein. D genes are given only for firm matches. Where a row states a size, it is once, few, many or the class of an expanded clone; other rows omit it.

j_call: TRBJ2-7
v_call: TRBV6-6
d_call: TRBD2
clone_size: medium-sized
cdr3_nt: TGTGCCAGCAGTTCCGGACTAGCGGGGACGAGCTCCTACGAGCAGTACTTC
cdr3_aa: CASSSGLAGTSSYEQYF

j_call: TRBJ2-7
v_call: TRBV12-3/TRBV12-4
d_call: .
clone_size: medium-sized
cdr3_nt: TGTGCCAGCAAGGGCGAGGGGACATTAAGCGAGCAGTACTTC
cdr3_aa: CASKGEGTLSEQYF

j_call: TRBJ2-3
v_call: TRBV5-4
d_call: .
clone_size: many
cdr3_nt: TGTGCCAGCAGCTTGGAACCCACAGACCCCGGGGGCACAGATACGCAGTATTTT
cdr3_aa: CASSLEPTDPGGTDTQYF

j_call: TRBJ2-3
v_call: TRBV19
d_call: .
clone_size: .
cdr3_nt: TGTGCCAGTAGTATAGGGGCAGCACGCACAGATACGCAGTATTTT
cdr3_aa: CASSIGAARTDTQYF

j_call: TRBJ2-1
v_call: TRBV3-1
d_call: TRBD2
clone_size: medium-sized
cdr3_nt: TGTGCCAGCAGCCAAAGCGGGGGAACTAATGAGCAGTTCTTC
cdr3_aa: CASSQSGGTNEQFF

j_call: TRBJ2-2
v_call: TRBV3-1
d_call: .
clone_size: medium-sized
cdr3_nt: TGTGCCAGCAGCCAAGTCGGTGACACCGGGGAGCTGTTTTTT
cdr3_aa: CASSQVGDTGELFF

j_call: TRBJ1-1
v_call: TRBV7-9
d_call: .
clone_size: large
cdr3_nt: TGTGCCAGCAGTCTCGGAAAAACTGAAGCTTTCTTT
cdr3_aa: CASSLGKTEAFF

j_call: TRBJ1-1
v_call: TRBV12-3/TRBV12-4
d_call: .
clone_size: .
cdr3_nt: TGTGCCAGCAGTTCCACCGGGACGGGGAAGCCTGAAGCTTTCTTT
cdr3_aa: CASSSTGTGKPEAFF

j_call: TRBJ2-3
v_call: TRBV20-1
d_call: .
clone_size: many
cdr3_nt: TGCAGTGCTATTCGCGGAGATACGCAGTATTTT
cdr3_aa: CSAIRGDTQYF

j_call: TRBJ2-2
v_call: TRBV29-1
d_call: .
clone_size: .
cdr3_nt: TGCAGCGTTAACTTTCGGGCCGGGGAGCTGTTTTTT
cdr3_aa: CSVNFRAGELFF

j_call: TRBJ1-1
v_call: TRBV5-1
d_call: .
clone_size: medium-sized
cdr3_nt: TGCGCCAGCAGCTTGGCCCAGACGAACACTGAAGCTTTCTTT
cdr3_aa: CASSLAQTNTEAFF

j_call: TRBJ1-1
v_call: TRBV3-1
d_call: .
clone_size: medium-sized
cdr3_nt: TGTGCCAGCAGCCAAGATAGGGATAAGGGGAGAAGGGACACTGAAGCTTTCTTT
cdr3_aa: CASSQDRDKGRRDTEAFF

j_call: TRBJ2-1
v_call: TRBV28
d_call: TRBD1
clone_size: medium-sized
cdr3_nt: TGTGCCAGCAGTCTTGGGACAGCCCTGGGGTACAATGAGCAGTTCTTC
cdr3_aa: CASSLGTALGYNEQFF

j_call: TRBJ2-2
v_call: TRBV9
d_call: .
clone_size: medium-sized
cdr3_nt: TGTGCCAGCTCGGGGGGCCTCACCGGGGAGCTGTTTTTT
cdr3_aa: CASSGGLTGELFF